One T cell receptor beta chain is described in this entry. Its specificity is not known. Naive CD8 isolation took CD45RO-negative cells positively selected for CCR7 and excluded terminally differentiated effector memory CD45RA+ cells. The sample belongs to a study of shared clonotypes between healthy human individuals. Sequencing used immunoSEQ multiplex PCR; TCRdb keeps in-frame clones, though not all of them. There are hundreds of thousands of clones in the sample; 95% occur only once, and around 0.12% lies in the top ten. The CDR3 has 14 amino acids. The V end lost 5 bases, the J end lost 4 bases, and 15 bases lay between the germline ends. Germline values: CDR1 SGHVT, CDR2 SQSDAQ. Study results and limitations: The sharing of roughly 5% of naive CD4 clonotypes was seen across a handful of donors. Sampling was confined to blood; repertoires within tissues likely differ.

This chain joins TRBV7-4 and TRBJ2-7; TRBD1 or TRBD2 may be the D gene (5 bases each). The receptor was derived from a woman in her twenties or thirties in good health. The sample was naive CD8+ T cells sorted from blood. The CDR3 here is CASSAVEGRYEQYF. The CDR3 DNA reads as TGTGCCAGCAGCGCTGTAGAGGGGCGGTACGAGCAGTACTTC.